This T cell receptor beta chain came from a study of cytomegalovirus exposure and HLA in healthy donors. General study findings and limits: A later analysis, which compared TCR beta chains of equal frequency, found the HLA-associated ones more clonally expanded. Presence/absence analysis assumed near-uniform sequencing depth across donors. A previous analysis found most TCR beta V segments productive roughly 90% or roughly 30% of the time. For TCR beta chains, V- and J-gene trimming was later linked to a missense DCLRE1C variant.

This clone was counted only a few times. Its matching antigen is unknown. Both 60 Vbeta primers and 13 Jbeta primers went into the PCR. Produced via immunoSEQ multiplex PCR; TCRdb's table is partial and in-frame only. Counted here are roughly 180,000 clones, 80% occurring once; the ten biggest clones make up less than 9%. The source material was PBMCs. This clonotype was sampled from a man aged 30 to 45 in good health and CMV-seropositive.

The CDR3: CASSQDRLAGEISEKTQYF. The CDR3 DNA is TGTGCCAGCAGCCAAGATCGGCTAGCGGGGGAGATTTCTGAAAAGACCCAGTACTTC. The rearrangement uses TRBV4-2 and TRBJ2-5; TRBD2 agrees at 10 bases. The CDR3 is 19 amino acids. Germline V gives CDR1 LGHNA, CDR2 YNFKEQ. Losses at the gene ends were 0 bases for V and 6 bases for J; bases not matched to a gene: 16.